This TCR beta chain was captured in a study of CD8+ T cells in alopecia areata. Sequencing templates came from extracted RNA that was reverse transcribed into cDNA. Sequencing was performed with immunoSEQ multiplex PCR; in TCRdb, only in-frame clones are kept and a portion is missing. This table has 95,000 to 120,000 clones, approximately 51% appearing once. Treatment defined: oral pan-JAK inhibitor, 5-10 mg twice daily. Sorting from PBMCs produced CD4+ and CD8+ T cells. This clone has a single count. CDR3 size: 16 residues. The V segment lost 4 bases and the J segment 4 bases; nucleotides outside the gene matches: 10. CDR1 and CDR2 from the germline V gene are SGHRS and YFSETQ.

The sequence was collected from a human donor with alopecia areata. This specimen was CD4+ T cells sorted from blood, taken at week 24, from a patient treated with tofacitinib. The rearrangement uses TRBV5-1 and TRBJ2-3; 9 bases match TRBD1. DNA of the CDR3: TGCGCCAGCAGCCTATCGACAGGGGGGGCGGCAGATACGCAGTATTTT. Translating it yields CASSLSTGGAADTQYF.